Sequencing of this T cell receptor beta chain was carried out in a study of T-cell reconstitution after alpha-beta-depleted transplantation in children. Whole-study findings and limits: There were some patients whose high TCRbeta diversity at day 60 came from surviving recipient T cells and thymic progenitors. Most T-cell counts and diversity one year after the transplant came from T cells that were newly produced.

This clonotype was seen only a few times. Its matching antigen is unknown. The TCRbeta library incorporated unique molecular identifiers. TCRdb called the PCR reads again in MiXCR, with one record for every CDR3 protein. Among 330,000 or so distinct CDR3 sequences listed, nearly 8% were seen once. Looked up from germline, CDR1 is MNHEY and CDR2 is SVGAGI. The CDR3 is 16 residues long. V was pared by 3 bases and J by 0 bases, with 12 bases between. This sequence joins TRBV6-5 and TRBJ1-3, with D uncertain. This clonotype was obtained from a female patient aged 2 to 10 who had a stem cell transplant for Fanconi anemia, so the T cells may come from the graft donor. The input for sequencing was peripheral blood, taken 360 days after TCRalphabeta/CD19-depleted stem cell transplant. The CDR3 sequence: CASSYVSPNSGNTIYF. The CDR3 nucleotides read TGTGCCAGCAGTTATGTTTCCCCTAACTCTGGAAACACCATATATTTT.